A single sample is the source of the 30 T cell receptor beta chains below, sequenced in a study of T cells in localized non-small cell lung cancer. Profiling relied on immunoSEQ multiplex PCR, and the TCRdb table lists in-frame clones only, not all of them. In the table there are more than 45,000 clones, around 80% of which are singletons. The sequencing here drew on peripheral blood mononuclear cells, taken before any cancer treatment. These receptors were obtained from a man between 40 and 75 years old with stage III lung adenocarcinoma.

The rearrangement links TRBV29-1 to TRBJ2-7; 8 bases line up with TRBD1. Germline V gene lookup returns CDR1 SQVTM and CDR2 ANQGSEA. V lost 5 bases, J lost 3 bases, and 6 bases stayed unmatched. There are 13 residues in the CDR3. The CDR3 region is CSVQGQGHYEQYF. Written as DNA, the CDR3 is TGCAGCGTTCAAGGACAGGGACACTACGAGCAGTACTTC.

The CDR3 bases are TGTGCCAGCAGAGGGGAGGGGGTCCACGAGCAGTACTTC. Its protein product is CASRGEGVHEQYF. V gene TRBV28 combines with J gene TRBJ2-7; perhaps TRBD2 as D (7 bases). Trimming pared 6 bases from V and 5 bases from J, leaving 14 bases between. Germline CDR1 is MDHEN and CDR2 is SYDVKM. The CDR3 loop spans 13 amino acids. Full variable domain (remainder filled in from reference TRBV28 and TRBJ2-7): DVKVTQSSRYLVKRTGEKVFLECVQDMDHENMFWYRQDPGLGLRLIYFSYDVKMKEKGDIPEGYSVSREKKERFSLILESASTNQTSMYLCASRGEGVHEQYFGPGTRLTVT.

The J gene is TRBJ1-2, the V gene TRBV5-1; tentative D call: TRBD1 (6 bases). From germline, CDR1 is SGHRS and CDR2 YFSETQ. V dropped 3 bases and J dropped 6 bases, with 12 bases sitting between them. The length of the CDR3 is 13 residues. In DNA form, the CDR3 reads TGCGCCAGCAGCTCCGGACAGCGGGATGGCTACACCTTC. This codes for CASSSGQRDGYTF.

Notes on this clone: Different DNA sequences within this sample yield the same CDR3. V is TRBV11-3 and J is TRBJ2-1; tentatively, D is TRBD1 (6 bases). CDR3 length: 13 amino acids. V dropped 5 bases and J dropped 4 bases, with 9 bases sitting between them. CDR1 is SGHNT, CDR2 YENEEA, per germline. The CDR3 bases are TGTGCCAGCAGCCCAAGGGGGTACAATGAGCAGTTCTTC. Translating it yields CASSPRGYNEQFF.

The chain has TRBV30 and TRBJ2-2; either TRBD1 or TRBD2 may supply D (5 bases each). Trimming removed 4 bases at V and 3 bases at J, with 12 bases between. The CDR3 runs 14 residues. Germline V lookup: CDR1 GTSNPN, CDR2 SVGIG (reference sequence). CDR3 sequence reads: CAWTRGGYTGELFF. The CDR3 DNA is TGTGCCTGGACCCGGGGCGGATACACCGGGGAGCTGTTTTTT.

This sequence joins TRBV5-1 and TRBJ2-5; the match to TRBD1 covers 9 bases. The DNA matches TRBJ2-7 better at its end, which makes the J call doubtful. Germline V gives CDR1 SGHRS, CDR2 YFSETQ. The CDR3 loop spans 12 amino acids. CDR3 in DNA: TGCGCCAGCGGGACAGGGCCCTACGAGCAGTACTTC. This codes for CASGTGPYEQYF.

The J gene is TRBJ2-2, the V gene TRBV2; D remains unclear. CDR1 and CDR2 from the germline V gene are SNHLY and FYNNEI. Trimming took 8 bases from V and 3 from J, leaving 7 bases between them. This CDR3 has 12 amino acids. CDR3 sequence (DNA): TGTGCCAGCGGTAGAGACACCGGGGAGCTGTTTTTT. As protein: CASGRDTGELFF.

The chain joins TRBV29-1 to TRBJ2-7; 10 nucleotides agree with TRBD1. V lost 4 bases and J lost 2; bases outside the gene matches: 5. The CDR3 is 14 amino acids. The germline gives CDR1 SQVTM, CDR2 ANQGSEA. CDR3 nucleotides: TGCAGCGTTGTTGGGACAGGGGACCCCTACGAGCAGTACTTC. Its translation is CSVVGTGDPYEQYF.

The chain is built from TRBV4-2 and TRBJ2-1; 10 bases map to TRBD2. CDR3 size: 17 residues. J was trimmed by 7 bases and V by 1 base; bases with no gene match: 10. Germline CDR1 LGHNA, CDR2 YNFKEQ. The CDR3 region has the DNA TGTGCCAGCAGCCAAGTTCTAAGCGGGGGGGTTAAAAATGAGCAGTTCTTC. This gives the protein CASSQVLSGGVKNEQFF.

The chain links TRBV7-9 to TRBJ2-2; D gene uncertain. The V gene lost 5 bases and the J gene lost 8 bases, with 18 bases spanning the gap. The CDR3 is 15 residues long. CDR1 is SEHNR, CDR2 FQNEAQ, per germline (reference sequence). The CDR3 bases are TGTGCCAGCAGCCCGAGCCCACTGTTTGCTGGGGAGCTGTTTTTT. Translation: CASSPSPLFAGELFF.

The chain has TRBV7-3 and TRBJ2-3, with D maybe TRBD2 (6 bases). V lost 3 bases and J lost 2, with 12 bases in between. CDR1 is SGHTA, CDR2 FQGTGA, per germline. The CDR3 is made up of 15 amino acids. CDR3 sequence reads: CASSLHGGDTDTQYF. CDR3 coding DNA: TGTGCCAGCAGCTTGCACGGGGGAGACACAGATACGCAGTATTTT.

This chain joins TRBV5-6 and TRBJ2-7, with D possibly called TRBD1 or TRBD2 (6 bases each). Germline V CDR1 and CDR2: SGHDT, YYEEEE. This CDR3 spans 14 amino acids. V shed 2 bases and J shed 4 bases, with 13 bases lying between them. CDR3 DNA sequence: TGTGCCAGCAGCTTCGGTCAGGGGAGGTACGAGCAGTACTTC. It translates to CASSFGQGRYEQYF.

CDR3 loop: CASREASPYNEQFF. The CDR3 bases are TGTGCCAGCAGGGAGGCTTCCCCCTACAATGAGCAGTTCTTC. The chain joins TRBV6-6 to TRBJ2-1; possibly TRBD2 for D (5 bases). Trimming stripped 6 bases from V and 2 bases from J, with 11 bases between. The CDR3 extends over 14 amino acids. Germline lookup yields CDR1 MNHNY and CDR2 SVGAGI (reference sequence).

This chain joins TRBV5-1 and TRBJ1-4, with D possibly matching TRBD1 (6 bases). Looked up from germline, CDR1 is SGHRS and CDR2 is YFSETQ. This CDR3 is 17 amino acids long. The V end lost 0 bases, the J end lost 8 bases, and 20 bases lay between the germline ends. The CDR3 is CASSLGLGTLQGEKLFF. The CDR3 DNA is TGCGCCAGCAGCTTGGGGCTTGGGACACTCCAGGGGGAAAAACTGTTTTTT.

V is TRBV25-1 and J is TRBJ2-7, with D hard to call. Germline V gene lookup returns CDR1 MGHDK and CDR2 SYGVNS. V lost 6 bases, J lost 4 bases, and 13 bases lay in between. The CDR3 has 13 residues. The CDR3, as DNA: TGTGCCAGCAGATCTGGGTTTCAGTACGAGCAGTACTTC. Translation gives CASRSGFQYEQYF.

This clone appeared a single time. The chain is built from TRBV25-1 and TRBJ1-4; D gene uncertain. CDR3 length: 18 residues. Germline assignment: CDR1 MGHDK and CDR2 SYGVNS. With 3 bases removed from V and 1 base from J, the gap between germline ends came to 18 bases. CDR3 amino acids: CASSEGTYLRGTNEKLFF. CDR3 nucleotides: TGTGCCAGCAGTGAGGGAACCTACCTCCGGGGAACTAATGAAAAACTGTTTTTT.

This clone has just one count. V and J are TRBV5-1 and TRBJ1-2; 9 bases fit TRBD1. The CDR3 is made up of 14 amino acids. With 4 bases clipped from V and 4 bases from J, the junction kept 5 bases outside the gene matches. In germline, CDR1 is SGHRS, CDR2 YFSETQ. CDR3 amino acids: CASSRQGVGYGYTF. In DNA form, the CDR3 reads TGCGCCAGCAGCCGACAGGGGGTGGGCTATGGCTACACCTTC.

The chain is built from TRBV18 and TRBJ1-4; possibly TRBD1 for D (5 bases). Trimming stripped 9 bases from V and 2 bases from J, with 13 bases between. This CDR3 comprises 14 residues. Germline values: CDR1 KGHSH, CDR2 LQKENI. CDR3 DNA: TGTGCCAGTCAGGGAGAGAGGACTAATGAAAAACTGTTTTTT. As protein: CASQGERTNEKLFF.

This chain joins TRBV21-1 and TRBJ1-3; TRBD1 is taken as the D call from the table, unchecked against the DNA. TRBV21-1 is reported as a pseudogene. The CDR3 loop spans 15 amino acids. CDR3 in DNA: TGTGCCAGCAGCAAAGGCGAGGAGACAGCATACACCATATATTTT. Its translation is CASSKGEETAYTIYF.

The chain carries TRBV7-2 and TRBJ1-1; TRBD1 is a possible D gene (5 bases). The length of the CDR3 is 13 residues. CDR1 SGHTA and CDR2 FQGNSA come from the germline V gene. With 3 bases removed from V and 11 bases from J, the gap between germline ends came to 16 bases. This CDR3 is CASSFPGEGRAFF. For the CDR3, the DNA is TGTGCCAGCAGCTTCCCGGGGGAAGGGAGGGCTTTCTTT.

The rearrangement uses TRBV7-2 and TRBJ2-1; tentatively, D is TRBD1 or TRBD2 (6 bases each). CDR1 is SGHTA and CDR2 is FQGNSA in the germline V gene. Trimming pared 6 bases from V and 7 bases from J, leaving 22 bases between. This CDR3 spans 16 amino acids. CDR3 residues: CASSSGTRRGGNEQFF. The CDR3 DNA is TGTGCCAGCAGTTCTGGGACAAGGAGAGGGGGGAATGAGCAGTTCTTC.

V is TRBV5-8 and J is TRBJ1-2, with a weak D call TRBD1 (5 bases). Per germline, CDR1 SGHTS and CDR2 YDEGEE. V was trimmed by 6 bases and J by 6 bases, leaving 18 bases between them. The CDR3 is 14 amino acids. CDR3 DNA: TGTGCCAGCACCTACTATGAGGGGAGGGATGGCTACACCTTC. It translates to CASTYYEGRDGYTF. The variable domain in full, completed from reference TRBV5-8 and TRBJ1-2, reads EAGVTQSPTHLIKTRGQQATLRCSPISGHTSVYWYQQALGLGLQFLLWYDEGEERNRGNFPPRFSGRQFPNYSSELNVNALELEDSALYLCASTYYEGRDGYTFGSGTRLTVV.

This clone has just one count. V usage is TRBV28 and J usage is TRBJ1-5, with 9 bases lining up with TRBD1. V was pared by 8 bases and J by 5 bases, with 10 bases of the junction left unmatched. Germline V gene sequence: CDR1 MDHEN, CDR2 SYDVKM. This CDR3 spans 15 amino acids. The CDR3 here is CASYKGQGSYQPQHF. CDR3 DNA sequence: TGTGCCAGCTACAAGGGACAGGGATCATATCAGCCCCAGCATTTT.

V is TRBV4-1 and J is TRBJ2-7, with 8 bases identical to TRBD1. The CDR3 runs 15 residues. V was clipped by 1 base and J by 1 base; unmatched bases: 3. Germline V lookup: CDR1 MGHRA, CDR2 YSYEKL. CDR3 residues: CASSQGTGWSYEQYF. In DNA form, the CDR3 reads TGCGCCAGCAGCCAAGGGACAGGGTGGTCCTACGAGCAGTACTTC.

This clone was observed once. This chain links TRBV7-8 with TRBJ2-2, with D tentatively TRBD2 (6 bases). Germline V gene data show CDR1 as SGHVS and CDR2 as FQNEAQ. The CDR3 contains 15 residues. With 8 bases removed from V and 0 bases from J, the gap between germline ends came to 13 bases. The CDR3 DNA reads as TGTGCCAGCGAACCGGGACTGGCGAACACCGGGGAGCTGTTTTTT. Residues: CASEPGLANTGELFF.

The chain links TRBV6-6 to TRBJ1-1, with 9 bases that match TRBD1. V dropped 5 bases and J dropped 5; count of bases not matched to a gene: 9. The V gene's germline CDR1 is MNHNY and CDR2 SVGAGI (reference sequence). The CDR3 totals 15 residues. The CDR3 DNA sequence: TGTGCCAGCAGTACCCGGACAGGGGAAGGGACTGAAGCTTTCTTT. Its translation: CASSTRTGEGTEAFF.

The chain is built from TRBV29-1 and TRBJ2-5; 8 nucleotides align to TRBD1. The CDR3 spans 11 residues. Germline values: CDR1 SQVTM, CDR2 ANQGSEA. The V gene end was trimmed by 4 bases and the J gene end by 12 bases; junction bases not matched to a gene: 7. DNA of the CDR3: TGCAGCGTTGGGGACAGGCTCCCAGAGTACTTC. It translates to CSVGDRLPEYF.

The chain has TRBV19 and TRBJ2-1, with TRBD2 matching over 8 bases. With 2 bases clipped from V and 5 bases from J, the junction kept 8 bases outside the gene matches. Germline values: CDR1 LNHDA, CDR2 SQIVND (reference sequence). The CDR3 extends over 16 amino acids. CDR3 region: CASSIRGGRSNNEQFF. DNA of the CDR3: TGTGCCAGTAGTATAAGGGGCGGGAGGTCTAACAATGAGCAGTTCTTC.

The V gene is TRBV7-2, the J gene TRBJ2-1; TRBD2 might be the D (5 bases). The V gene lost 5 bases and the J gene lost 0 bases, with 8 bases spanning the gap. This CDR3 comprises 14 residues. Germline V CDR1 and CDR2: SGHTA, FQGNSA. The CDR3 spells CASSRRSSYNEQFF. CDR3 bases: TGTGCCAGCAGCCGGAGGAGCTCCTACAATGAGCAGTTCTTC.

The chain is built from TRBV5-1 and TRBJ2-7; D is unclear. The CDR3 is 15 amino acids. Germline V gene data show CDR1 as SGHRS and CDR2 as YFSETQ. V lost 0 bases and J 4 bases, leaving 14 bases between the germline ends. This CDR3 is CASSLATVVGYEQYF. DNA for the CDR3: TGCGCCAGCAGCTTGGCCACAGTAGTTGGGTACGAGCAGTACTTC.